This T cell receptor (beta chain) was recovered during a study of regulatory and conventional T cells in RAG deficiency. To note about this clone: Its antigen is unknown.

The table came from immunoSEQ multiplex PCR; TCRdb's copy has only in-frame clones and leaves some out. The sample lists fewer than 30,000 clones, roughly 95% occurring once. Overall study findings and caveats: Shannon entropy was markedly lower and Simpson indices higher in RAG-deficient patients than control T-cell subsets.

The length of the CDR3 is 15 residues. Germline-derived CDR1 and CDR2 are SGHTA and FQGTGA. Trimming cost V 6 bases and J 5 bases; bases outside gene matches: 7. Blood CD4+ CD25-low CD127-high conventional T cells supplied the genomic DNA template. The data also belong to a second study, concerning regulatory T cells. That report adds: The primer mix had 52 TRBV and 13 TRBJ primers. Patient repertoires had restricted TRB V-J pairs and skewed V and J usage, most in Tregs.

The sample was CD25- CD4+ T cells sorted from blood. The sequence came from a human donor in good health. The chain recombines TRBV7-3 with TRBJ2-1; 10 nucleotides line up with TRBD2. For the CDR3, the DNA is TGTGCCAGCAGTTCCCTAGCGGGGGCCCACAATGAGCAGTTCTTC. Protein: CASSSLAGAHNEQFF.